The text below deals with one TCR beta chain. Its cognate antigen has yet to be identified. There are no base qualities to consult, and no much larger clone falls within one base. TCRbeta CDR3 regions were amplified from genomic DNA using the immunoSEQ Assay, a bias-controlled multiplex PCR. As for the authors' bioinformatics: The number of nucleated cells in each sample was estimated from the amplification of reference gene primers within the assay. Sequence reads were collapsed and filtered to measure the absolute abundance of every unique TCRbeta CDR3 rearrangement. Productive Simpson clonality was computed per sample as the square root of Simpson's diversity index over productive rearrangements. TCRdb holds this immuneACCESS table with in-frame rearrangements only. Some clones are missing; in checked studies, unresolved V genes explain under half, and the rest has no known cause. V and J calls and clone size are given by that table; D and trimming were obtained from the DNA. Present in this sample are tens of thousands of clones, over 70% of which were seen just once. The ten top clones hold roughly 5.3% of the sample.

This sample is part of a study of blood T cell repertoires in COVID-19 (dated by TCRdb to about 2020). The study in broad terms: The collaborator samples originated in the United States, Italy and Spain and spanned the acute and convalescent phases of COVID-19. The material from the prospective study consisted of cDNA or gDNA derived from T cells, B-cell-depleted T cells, or PBMCs. The dataset comprised deeply sampled blood TCRbeta repertoires from subjects exposed to, actively infected with, or recovered from COVID-19. The repertoires were made available in a free public database intended to serve as a resource for research on the immune response to SARS-CoV-2. The samples were drawn from the first 160 participants of the ongoing ImmuneRACE study and from 1,254 subjects provided by 6 global collaborators. Nearly every sample came with metadata listing a de-identified subject ID, COVID-19 status, age in years and sex. Where available, HLA class I and class II types were taken from metadata supplied by the sample provider and were not determined by assay-based typing. Overall results and qualifications from the work: The amount of clinical and demographic metadata varied by source and participant and was provided uncurated.

Collaborating institutions collected whole blood in K2EDTA tubes following their own protocols. For TCRbeta analysis, collaborators shipped samples in one of three forms: frozen whole blood, isolated PBMCs, or DNA extracted from either of those sample types. From cysteine to phenylalanine, the CDR3 is 13 amino acids long. Here the CDR3 DNA is all that survives: 39 bases in frame from base 1. This TCR was sampled from a man over 45 with active COVID-19. The rearrangement joined TRBV21-1 to TRBJ1-1; the table's D gene call, TRBD1, was not cross checked with the DNA. TRBV21-1 is shown as a pseudogene. Input material: peripheral blood. The CDR3 reads CASRLSGNTEAFF. The DNA sequence is given as TGTGCCAGCAGATTATCAGGCAACACTGAAGCTTTCTTT.